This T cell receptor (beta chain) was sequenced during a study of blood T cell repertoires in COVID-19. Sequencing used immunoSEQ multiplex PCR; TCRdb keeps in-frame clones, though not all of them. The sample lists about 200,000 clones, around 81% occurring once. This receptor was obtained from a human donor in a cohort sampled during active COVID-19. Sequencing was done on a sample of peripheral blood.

In DNA form, the CDR3 reads TGTGCCAGCAGCGGGGGGCATGGTAGCGGGACTAGCACAGATACGCAGTATTTT. The encoded protein is CASSGGHGSGTSTDTQYF. V usage is TRBV11-2 and J usage is TRBJ2-3; 8 bases line up with TRBD2. Trimming took 5 bases from V and 0 from J; bases not matched to a gene: 13. This CDR3 is built from 18 residues. CDR1 is SGHAT and CDR2 is FQNNGV in the germline V gene.